Presented here are 27 T cell receptor beta chains from one specimen sequenced in a study of blood T cell repertoires in COVID-19. Libraries were prepared by immunoSEQ multiplex PCR; TCRdb keeps only in-frame clonotypes and omits some of them. The table records some 100,000 clones, 92% of them present only once. The sequenced sample was peripheral blood. The receptors here all came from a man between 50 and 59 years old with active COVID-19.

The genes are TRBV7-3 and TRBJ2-1, with a possible D match to TRBD2 (6 bases). CDR3 length: 15 residues. Germline V gene sequence: CDR1 SGHTA, CDR2 FQGTGA. The germline V and J ends were trimmed by 0 bases and 7 bases, with 13 bases remaining between them. The CDR3 nucleotides are TGTGCCAGCAGCTTAACGGGTGGCGGGAAGAATGAGCAGTTCTTC. Amino acids: CASSLTGGGKNEQFF.

The V gene is TRBV5-1, the J gene TRBJ2-3; 10 nucleotides line up with TRBD2. The CDR3 length is 15 residues. With 0 bases clipped from V and 6 bases from J, the junction kept 4 bases outside the gene matches. Germline V lookup: CDR1 SGHRS, CDR2 YFSETQ. This CDR3 is CASSLADSGRDTQYF. As DNA, the CDR3 is TGCGCCAGCAGCTTGGCGGATAGCGGGAGGGATACGCAGTATTTT.

In this sample, this clone turned up a few times. The chain carries TRBV2 and TRBJ1-2; D is unresolved. The CDR3 has 15 residues. CDR1 SNHLY and CDR2 FYNNEI come from the germline V gene. V lost 7 bases, J lost 9 bases, and 24 bases lay in between. The CDR3 sequence: CASTTIRATGDSYTF. The CDR3 region has the DNA TGTGCCAGCACCACGATTCGGGCGACCGGGGATAGCTACACCTTC.

The chain uses TRBV2 and TRBJ2-1; 13 nucleotides match TRBD2. This CDR3 has 15 amino acids. V gave up 5 bases and J gave up 4 bases; unmatched junction bases: 2. In germline, CDR1 is SNHLY, CDR2 FYNNEI. CDR3 residues: CASSRTSGSYNEQFF. The CDR3 DNA is TGTGCCAGCAGTAGGACTAGCGGGAGTTACAATGAGCAGTTCTTC.

CDR3 protein: CASSLYSHEQYF. The CDR3 bases are TGTGCCAGCAGCTTATATAGTCACGAGCAGTACTTC. The chain joins TRBV7-2 to TRBJ2-7; D is unresolved. CDR3 length equals 12 residues. Germline assignment: CDR1 SGHTA and CDR2 FQGNSA. V lost 2 bases and J lost 5, with 7 bases in between.

The chain couples TRBV28 to TRBJ2-1, with D perhaps matching TRBD1 (6 bases). CDR1 is MDHEN, CDR2 SYDVKM, per germline. Trimming left V 8 bases short and J 5 bases short, with 10 bases between. The length of the CDR3 is 12 residues. The CDR3 bases are TGTGCCAGCTTTGACAGGAACAATGAGCAGTTCTTC. Protein product: CASFDRNNEQFF.

The J gene is TRBJ2-3, the V gene TRBV30, with 8 bases matching TRBD2. Germline V gene data show CDR1 as GTSNPN and CDR2 as SVGIG (reference sequence). The CDR3 runs 14 residues. The V segment lost 5 bases and the J segment 3 bases; nucleotides outside the gene matches: 7. In DNA, the CDR3 is TGTGCCTGGCGGGGGGGCGGGATAACAGATACGCAGTATTTT. It translates to CAWRGGGITDTQYF.

The chain links TRBV19 to TRBJ1-1, with 10 nucleotides matching TRBD1. This CDR3 comprises 15 residues. From germline, CDR1 is LNHDA and CDR2 SQIVND (reference sequence). The V segment lost 2 bases and the J segment 4 bases; nucleotides outside the gene matches: 4. The CDR3 DNA follows: TGTGCCAGTAGTATATTTGGGACAGGGGCCACTGAAGCTTTCTTT. It translates to CASSIFGTGATEAFF.

V gene TRBV9 combines with J gene TRBJ1-6, with 9 nucleotides matching TRBD1. After removal of 0 bases from V and 0 bases from J, the junction contained 10 bases not matched to a gene. Germline lookup yields CDR1 SGDLS and CDR2 YYNGEE. The CDR3 sequence is 20 residues long. The CDR3 sequence: CASSVVPSGQGSSYNSPLHF. The CDR3, as DNA: TGTGCCAGCAGCGTAGTCCCCTCGGGACAGGGAAGCTCCTATAATTCACCCCTCCACTTT.

The chain employs TRBV30 and TRBJ2-5; 11 bases map to TRBD1. Germline V gene sequence: CDR1 GTSNPN, CDR2 SVGIG (reference sequence). The CDR3 is 17 amino acids. V shed 2 bases and J 6 bases; nucleotides not matched to a gene: 14. Here the CDR3 DNA reads TGTGCCTGGAGTAACCCCCCGCGGACAGGGGGCGTGAAGACCCAGTACTTC. It yields the protein CAWSNPPRTGGVKTQYF.

V is TRBV10-3 and J is TRBJ1-2; 7 bases are a match to TRBD1. CDR1 ENHRY and CDR2 SYGVKD come from the germline V gene. V was clipped by 2 bases and J by 3 bases; unmatched bases: 9. The CDR3 has 16 residues. The CDR3 is CAISEIRGEFYYGYTF. In DNA form, the CDR3 reads TGTGCCATCAGTGAGATCAGGGGGGAATTCTACTATGGCTACACCTTC.

The chain couples TRBV5-4 to TRBJ2-1; tentatively, D is TRBD1 (6 bases). The CDR3 totals 12 residues. CDR1 SGHNT and CDR2 YYREEE come from the germline V gene (reference sequence). The V end lost 4 bases, the J end lost 7 bases, and 9 bases lay between the germline ends. CDR3 bases: TGTGCCAGCAGCCGTCAGGGGAATGAGCAGTTCTTC. It yields the protein CASSRQGNEQFF.

The chain uses TRBV28 and TRBJ1-1, with a possible D match to TRBD1 (6 bases). Germline loops: CDR1 MDHEN, CDR2 SYDVKM. The CDR3 is 15 residues long. V gave up 5 bases and J gave up 4 bases, with 17 bases separating them. The CDR3 loop reads CASSPTGRGGTEAFF. The CDR3 coding sequence is TGTGCCAGCAGTCCAACAGGGAGAGGGGGCACTGAAGCTTTCTTT.

V and J are TRBV24-1 and TRBJ2-1; 8 bases fit TRBD1. This CDR3 is 21 amino acids long. Per germline, CDR1 KGHDR and CDR2 SFDVKD. J lost 6 bases, V lost 5 bases, and 26 bases had no gene match. The DNA of the CDR3 is TGTGCCACCAGTGGCTTCCCCCGACAGGGGAGGACGAGTGGAAGTAGCAATGAGCAGTTCTTC. This codes for CATSGFPRQGRTSGSSNEQFF.

The V call is TRBV4-1, the J call TRBJ2-1; TRBD2 agrees at 10 bases. After removal of 0 bases from V and 8 bases from J, the junction contained 7 bases not matched to a gene. The CDR3 extends over 16 amino acids. Looked up from germline, CDR1 is MGHRA and CDR2 is YSYEKL. The DNA for the CDR3 is TGCGCCAGCAGCCAAGAGGACGGGACTAGCGTGGATGAGCAGTTCTTC. Encoded protein: CASSQEDGTSVDEQFF.

The chain employs TRBV7-2 and TRBJ1-4; 8 bases match TRBD1. Trimming at V came to 1 base and at J to 6 bases, leaving 4 bases not matched to a gene. This CDR3 comprises 15 residues. Looked up from germline, CDR1 is SGHTA and CDR2 is FQGNSA. The CDR3 coding sequence is TGTGCCAGCAGCTTAGTGGGACAGGATTATGAAAAACTGTTTTTT. Its translation: CASSLVGQDYEKLFF.

The chain has TRBV12-3 or TRBV12-4 and TRBJ2-5; D remains unclear. The ends were cut back, 4 bases at V and 4 bases at J, with 4 bases in the middle. This CDR3 spans 11 amino acids. CDR3 protein: CASSSGETQYF. The CDR3 coding sequence is TGTGCCAGCAGTTCGGGAGAGACCCAGTACTTC.

The chain carries TRBV27 and TRBJ2-1, with 7 bases aligning to TRBD1. CDR1 MNHEY and CDR2 SMNVEV come from the germline V gene (reference sequence). This CDR3 spans 16 amino acids. Trimming cost V 4 bases and J 3 bases; bases outside gene matches: 9. The CDR3 spells CASSSRDSFFYNEQFF. The CDR3 nucleotides read TGTGCCAGCAGTTCACGGGACAGTTTTTTCTACAATGAGCAGTTCTTC.

V usage is TRBV5-1 and J usage is TRBJ2-1; TRBD2 aligns across 7 bases. V was pared by 0 bases and J by 4 bases, with 1 base of the junction left unmatched. The CDR3 is 14 residues long. Per the germline V gene, CDR1 is SGHRS and CDR2 is YFSETQ. CDR3 nucleotides: TGCGCCAGCAGCTTGGCAGCGGGATACAATGAGCAGTTCTTC. Protein: CASSLAAGYNEQFF. Full variable domain (rest looked up from reference TRBV5-1 and TRBJ2-1): KAGVTQTPRYLIKTRGQQVTLSCSPISGHRSVSWYQQTPGQGLQFLFEYFSETQRNKGNFPGRFSGRQFSNSRSEMNVSTLELGDSALYLCASSLAAGYNEQFFGPGTRLTVL.

The V gene is TRBV7-8, the J gene TRBJ2-7; 11 bases are shared with TRBD1. This CDR3 comprises 18 residues. Germline V gene lookup returns CDR1 SGHVS and CDR2 FQNEAQ. The V segment lost 1 base and the J segment 0 bases; nucleotides outside the gene matches: 8. CDR3 loop: CASSLGNRDRGFSYEQYF. CDR3 DNA: TGTGCCAGCAGCTTAGGAAACCGGGACAGGGGGTTCTCCTACGAGCAGTACTTC. Complete variable domain (other parts from reference TRBV7-8 and TRBJ2-7): GAGVSQSPRYKVAKRGQDVALRCDPISGHVSLFWYQQALGQGPEFLTYFQNEAQLDKSGLPSDRFFAERPEGSVSTLKIQRTQQEDSAVYLCASSLGNRDRGFSYEQYFGPGTRLTVT.

CDR3 nucleotides: TGTGCCTGGAGTGTAGTCCTAGGAAATTCACCCCTCCACTTT. Protein product: CAWSVVLGNSPLHF. The J gene is TRBJ1-6, the V gene TRBV30, with D hard to call. The CDR3 has 14 residues. Germline CDR1 reads GTSNPN; CDR2 reads SVGIG (reference sequence). Trimming left V 0 bases short and J 7 bases short, with 10 bases between.

This clone was seen more than once but under ten times. Its ends do not fully match the called genes, so a read error is possible. This chain connects TRBV5-4 to TRBJ2-1; tentatively, D is TRBD1 (5 bases). The germline V gene has CDR1 SGHNT and CDR2 YYREEE (reference sequence). This CDR3 contains 11 residues. The CDR3 spells CASSLGLVQFF. The CDR3 DNA is TGTGCCAGCAGTTTGGGGCTTGTCCAGTTCTTC.

This clone was found a few times. The chain joins TRBV30 to TRBJ2-5, with D possibly being TRBD2 (5 bases). This CDR3 has 12 amino acids. CDR1 is GTSNPN and CDR2 is SVGIG in the germline V gene (reference sequence). V was clipped by 2 bases and J by 9 bases, with 13 bases between them. This CDR3 reads CAWSITSGAQYF. The CDR3 DNA sequence: TGTGCCTGGAGTATTACTTCCGGGGCCCAGTACTTC.

This clone was counted a single time. J is TRBJ2-2 and V is TRBV5-6; 9 positions agree with TRBD1. V trimming: 2 bases; J trimming: 8 bases; junction bases outside the gene matches: 10. Germline CDR1 SGHDT, CDR2 YYEEEE. This CDR3 comprises 16 residues. The CDR3 loop is CASSLGGTGPFGELFF. CDR3 DNA sequence: TGTGCCAGCAGCTTAGGTGGGACAGGGCCCTTTGGGGAGCTGTTTTTT.

The genes are TRBV7-9 and TRBJ2-3; 7 nucleotides align to TRBD1. Germline assignment: CDR1 SEHNR and CDR2 FQNEAQ (reference sequence). The CDR3 has 15 amino acids. V dropped 7 bases and J dropped 1; count of bases not matched to a gene: 8. The CDR3 coding sequence is TGTGCCAGCACCGCACAGGGGATTGGCACAGATACGCAGTATTTT. Its translation is CASTAQGIGTDTQYF.

The rearrangement links TRBV7-2 to TRBJ2-7, with D tentatively TRBD2 (5 bases). The CDR3 runs to 14 residues. Germline CDR1 reads SGHTA; CDR2 reads FQGNSA. V lost 3 bases and J 3 bases, leaving 12 bases between the germline ends. CDR3 loop: CASSFNGNNYEQYF. CDR3 sequence (DNA): TGTGCCAGCAGCTTTAACGGGAACAACTACGAGCAGTACTTC.

J is TRBJ1-1 and V is TRBV28; 7 bases map to TRBD1. The V and J ends lost 8 bases and 3 bases, in that order; junction bases with no gene match: 12. The CDR3 is 15 amino acids. Germline CDR1 MDHEN, CDR2 SYDVKM. The CDR3 coding sequence is TGTGCCAGCCGTGGTACAGGGGTAGGGTACACTGAAGCTTTCTTT. Amino acid sequence: CASRGTGVGYTEAFF.